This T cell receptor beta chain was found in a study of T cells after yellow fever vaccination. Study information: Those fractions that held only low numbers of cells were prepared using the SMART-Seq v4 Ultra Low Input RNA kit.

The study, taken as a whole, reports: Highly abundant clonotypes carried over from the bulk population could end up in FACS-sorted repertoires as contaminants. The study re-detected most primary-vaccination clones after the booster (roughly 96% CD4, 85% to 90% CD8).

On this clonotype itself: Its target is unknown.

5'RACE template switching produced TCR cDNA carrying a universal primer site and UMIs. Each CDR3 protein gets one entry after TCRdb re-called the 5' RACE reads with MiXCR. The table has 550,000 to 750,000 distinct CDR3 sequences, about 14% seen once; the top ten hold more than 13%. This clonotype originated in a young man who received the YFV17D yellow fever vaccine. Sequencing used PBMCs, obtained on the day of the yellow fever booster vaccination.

CDR3 amino acids: CASSPSLQGTGELFF. The CDR3, as DNA: TGTGCCAGCTCACCATCGCTGCAGGGGACCGGGGAGCTGTTTTTT. The rearrangement links TRBV18 to TRBJ2-2; tentatively, D is TRBD1 (6 bases). V lost 2 bases and J lost 5, with 12 bases in between. Germline CDR1 reads KGHSH; CDR2 reads LQKENI. CDR3 length: 15 amino acids. The full variable domain, its missing parts supplied by reference TRBV18 and TRBJ2-2, is NAGVMQNPRHLVRRRGQEARLRCSPMKGHSHVYWYRQLPEEGLKFMVYLQKENIIDESGMPKERFSAEFPKEGPSILRIQQVVRGDSAAYFCASSPSLQGTGELFFGEGSRLTVL.